A single sample gave rise to the 2 T cell receptor beta chains below, sequenced in a study of blood T cell repertoires in COVID-19. Repertoires were generated with immunoSEQ multiplex PCR, while TCRdb's copy carries only in-frame clones and drops some. Of about 100,000 clones listed, roughly 87% are singletons. Material for sequencing was peripheral blood. These receptors all come from a woman aged 45-60 years with COVID-19, enrolled during active disease.

This clone was observed once. The rearrangement links TRBV4-1 to TRBJ1-1, with D unclear. CDR3 length: 16 residues. Germline V lookup: CDR1 MGHRA, CDR2 YSYEKL. V lost 0 bases and J 1 base, leaving 12 bases between the germline ends. CDR3 residues: CASSQDEGSGNTEAFF. The DNA for the CDR3 is TGCGCCAGCAGCCAAGACGAGGGTTCAGGGAACACTGAAGCTTTCTTT.

The chain couples TRBV4-2 to TRBJ2-3; 9 bases map to TRBD2. Trimming at V came to 3 bases and at J to 4 bases, leaving 17 bases not matched to a gene. The CDR3 is 19 amino acids. Germline assignment: CDR1 LGHNA and CDR2 YNFKEQ. CDR3 DNA: TGTGCCAGCAGCCAGCAGAGGGCTAGCGGGGCCTTGGGCGCAGATACGCAGTATTTT. Its protein is CASSQQRASGALGADTQYF.